The entry that follows covers one T cell receptor (beta chain) sequence. Which antigen it targets is not known. Per-base quality was not reported, and no clone a single base away is much larger than it. The data were taken from a study of blood T cell repertoires in COVID-19 (dated by TCRdb to the early 2020s). About the investigation overall: Samples covering the acute and convalescent phases of COVID-19 were provided by collaborators in the United States, Italy and Spain. The prospective study material was composed of cDNA or gDNA derived from T cells, B-cell-depleted T cells, or PBMCs. Sample metadata almost always included a de-identified subject ID, COVID-19 status, age in years and sex. HLA class I and class II types, where available, came from metadata supplied by the sample provider rather than from assay-based typing. Samples were obtained from the ongoing ImmuneRACE study (first 160 participants) and from 1,254 subjects provided by 6 global collaborators. Deeply sampled blood TCRbeta repertoires from subjects exposed to, actively infected with, or recovered from COVID-19 were included in the dataset. A freely available public database, intended as a resource for researchers studying the immune response to SARS-CoV-2, is where the repertoires were released.

The CDR3 holds 13 amino acids from the cysteine to the phenylalanine. Only the CDR3 DNA is retained, 39 bases long and in frame from the first base. The junction shows trimming of 3 bases on V and 6 bases on J, plus 14 bases between the germline ends. Sequences DFQATT (CDR1) and SNEGSKA (CDR2) are obtained from the germline V gene (reference sequence). The immunoSEQ Assay, a bias-controlled multiplex PCR, was used to amplify TCRbeta CDR3 regions from genomic DNA. The study's processing was this. The number of nucleated cells in each sample was estimated by amplification of reference gene primers within the assay. To quantify the absolute abundance of each unique TCRbeta CDR3 rearrangement, sequence reads were collapsed and filtered. For each sample, productive Simpson clonality was calculated by taking the square root of Simpson's diversity index across productive rearrangements. This is the immuneACCESS table as TCRdb keeps it, with only in-frame sequences that have V and J called. A part of the clones is gone; compared with another copy, unresolved V genes explain less than half, and the rest is unexplained. Clonal size and the V and J genes are those of that table, whereas D and trimming came from the DNA. For this sample the table gives fewer than 200,000 clones, of which 84% were detected only once. The ten largest clones add up to approximately 3% of the sample.

Enrolling through a virtual design, the prospective study's participants ranged in age from about 18 to 100 years and lived across 20 to 25 United States geographic areas. Cohort assignment in the prospective study relied on participant-reported clinical history from a screening survey and a study questionnaire. Exposed participants had been in contact with someone with a PCR-confirmed or clinician-diagnosed COVID-19 case within 2 weeks of study entry. In the prospective study, mobile phlebotomists collected whole blood, serum and a nasopharyngeal or oropharyngeal swab from each participant. Over a 2-month period, participants in the prospective study had the option of providing additional blood draws and questionnaires. Before DNA extraction, blood samples from the prospective study were shipped at room temperature or frozen. Results and caveats for the whole study, not just this receptor: The quantity of clinical and demographic metadata differed by source and by participant and was supplied without curation.

Recombination linked TRBV20-1 to TRBJ1-2; confidence is insufficient to name the D gene. The sample comprised PBMCs or T cells enriched from blood (not recorded which). The origin of this receptor is a woman aged 25 to 39 who had been exposed to COVID-19. The CDR3 corresponds to CSASRGTGDGYTF. In nucleotide form, the sequence is TGCAGTGCTAGTCGCGGAACTGGAGATGGCTACACCTTC.